These 14 T cell receptor beta chains were sequenced from one sample in a study of T cell responses to AZD1222 COVID-19 vaccine. Method: immunoSEQ multiplex PCR; TCRdb's copy keeps in-frame clones and lacks some. The sample contains about 150,000 clones, approximately 90% of which appear only once. The sample in question was peripheral blood, obtained 28 days after the second AZD1222 dose. These receptors originate from an adult who received the AZD1222 COVID-19 vaccine.

V and J are TRBV7-8 and TRBJ1-1; TRBD1 might be the D (5 bases). The CDR3 is 16 amino acids. V shed 0 bases and J shed 4 bases, with 15 bases lying between them. Germline V gene data show CDR1 as SGHVS and CDR2 as FQNEAQ. The DNA of the CDR3 is TGTGCCAGCAGCTTAGCGACAGCAATTCCGGGCACTGAAGCTTTCTTT. It specifies CASSLATAIPGTEAFF.

The gene calls are TRBV7-6 and TRBJ2-1, with D perhaps given as TRBD1 or TRBD2 (5 bases each). CDR1 and CDR2 from the germline V gene are SGHVS and FNYEAQ. The CDR3 loop spans 15 amino acids. Deletions cut 5 bases from V and 2 bases from J, with 13 bases between. CDR3 in DNA: TGTGCCAGCAGCCCCGGGACGGCCGCCTACAATGAGCAGTTCTTC. This codes for CASSPGTAAYNEQFF.

In this sample, this clone turned up many times. The chain recombines TRBV29-1 with TRBJ1-2, with 7 bases identical to TRBD1. V lost 3 bases to trimming and J lost 0 bases; unmatched junction nucleotides: 4. The CDR3 length is 14 residues. From germline, CDR1 is SQVTM and CDR2 ANQGSEA. The CDR3 nucleotides are TGCAGCGTTGAGGACAGGTATTCTAACTATGGCTACACCTTC. It codes for CSVEDRYSNYGYTF.

CDR3 sequence reads: CASSFAQVNTEAFF. For the CDR3, the DNA is TGTGCCAGCAGCTTCGCACAGGTTAACACTGAAGCTTTCTTT. The chain is built from TRBV5-5 and TRBJ1-1; possible D gene TRBD1, 5 bases. CDR1 and CDR2 from the germline V gene are SGHKS and YYEKEE (reference sequence). The V and J ends lost 2 bases and 2 bases respectively, with 10 bases between them. This CDR3 contains 14 residues.

The rearrangement joins TRBV27 to TRBJ1-4; D perhaps matches TRBD1 (6 bases). This CDR3 region has 17 residues. Germline CDR1 and CDR2: MNHEY and SMNVEV (reference sequence). Trimming pared 4 bases from V and 0 bases from J, leaving 15 bases between. Written as DNA, the CDR3 is TGTGCCAGCAGTTCTGGGGGGGGGCCCTCAACTAATGAAAAACTGTTTTTT. Translation: CASSSGGGPSTNEKLFF. Based on the CDR3 plus reference TRBV27 and TRBJ1-4, the full variable domain is EAQVTQNPRYLITVTGKKLTVTCSQNMNHEYMSWYRQDPGLGLRQIYYSMNVEVTDKGDVPEGYKVSRKEKRNFPLILESPSPNQTSLYFCASSSGGGPSTNEKLFFGSGTQLSVL.

The chain recombines TRBV6-2 or TRBV6-3 with TRBJ1-3; D is perhaps TRBD1 (6 bases). The CDR3 extends over 15 amino acids. CDR1 is MNHEY and CDR2 is SVGEGT in the germline V gene. V lost 4 bases to trimming and J lost 7 bases, with 17 bases between them. The CDR3 DNA reads TGTGCCAGCAGTTGGGACATGGACCCCCTGAACACCATATATTTT. As protein: CASSWDMDPLNTIYF.

The sample holds one count of this clone. The chain joins TRBV11-2 to TRBJ1-1; 7 nucleotides line up with TRBD1. V was clipped by 7 bases and J by 0 bases; unmatched bases: 8. The CDR3 spans 15 residues. CDR1 is SGHAT and CDR2 is FQNNGV in the germline V gene. This CDR3 is CASKLSTGVNTEAFF. CDR3 nucleotides: TGTGCCAGCAAACTATCAACAGGGGTGAACACTGAAGCTTTCTTT. Supplemented by reference TRBV11-2 and TRBJ1-1, the full variable domain reads EAGVAQSPRYKIIEKRQSVAFWCNPISGHATLYWYQQILGQGPKLLIQFQNNGVVDDSQLPKDRFSAERLKGVDSTLKIQPAKLEDSAVYLCASKLSTGVNTEAFFGQGTRLTVV.

The chain carries TRBV30 and TRBJ1-1; no reliable D call. This CDR3 is built from 13 residues. Per the germline V gene, CDR1 is GTSNPN and CDR2 is SVGIG (reference sequence). Trimming removed 4 bases at V and 1 base at J, with 10 bases between. The DNA of the CDR3 is TGTGCCTGGATTAGAGGTGAGAACACTGAAGCTTTCTTT. Translation gives CAWIRGENTEAFF.

V gene TRBV5-4 combines with J gene TRBJ1-2; D unclear. CDR1 SGHNT and CDR2 YYREEE come from the germline V gene (reference sequence). This CDR3 region has 14 residues. V shed 4 bases and J shed 4 bases, with 14 bases lying between them. The CDR3 loop reads CASSPGRQPYGYTF. The CDR3 DNA sequence: TGTGCCAGCAGCCCCGGTCGTCAGCCCTATGGCTACACCTTC.

V is TRBV7-9 and J is TRBJ2-7; a possible D gene is TRBD2 (5 bases). The CDR3 extends over 14 amino acids. In germline, CDR1 is SEHNR, CDR2 FQNEAQ (reference sequence). V lost 7 bases and J lost 4, with 17 bases in between. The CDR3 bases are TGTGCCAGCACCGACGCCGGGATCTTTTACGAGCAGTACTTC. Residues: CASTDAGIFYEQYF.

This chain connects TRBV10-1 to TRBJ2-7, with D maybe TRBD1 (8 bases). The V end was cut by 9 bases, the J end by 5 bases, with 35 bases between. This CDR3 comprises 19 residues. Looked up from germline, CDR1 is WNHNN and CDR2 is SYGVQD (reference sequence). Here the CDR3 DNA reads TGCGCCAGAGGGGGGGGGCAGGGGGCGTTTCGACGCCCAGTCCACGAGCAGTACTTC. Amino acid sequence: CARGGGQGAFRRPVHEQYF.

The rearrangement links TRBV5-1 to TRBJ1-4; D unresolved. Trimming left V 2 bases short and J 0 bases short, with 8 bases between. Germline assignment: CDR1 SGHRS and CDR2 YFSETQ. The CDR3 has 15 residues. CDR3 loop: CASSLGRTTNEKLFF. DNA of the CDR3: TGCGCCAGCAGCTTAGGAAGAACAACTAATGAAAAACTGTTTTTT. The variable domain in full, completed from reference TRBV5-1 and TRBJ1-4, reads KAGVTQTPRYLIKTRGQQVTLSCSPISGHRSVSWYQQTPGQGLQFLFEYFSETQRNKGNFPGRFSGRQFSNSRSEMNVSTLELGDSALYLCASSLGRTTNEKLFFGSGTQLSVL.

This clone was seen just once. The CDR3 spells CASSIARGSSYNEQFF. For the CDR3, the DNA is TGTGCCAGTAGTATCGCCAGGGGCAGCTCCTACAATGAGCAGTTCTTC. V gene TRBV19 combines with J gene TRBJ2-1; D perhaps matches TRBD1 (6 bases). Trimming pared 3 bases from V and 0 bases from J, leaving 12 bases between. The germline gives CDR1 LNHDA, CDR2 SQIVND (reference sequence). This CDR3 is built from 16 residues.

V is TRBV19 and J is TRBJ1-5; TRBD1 agrees at 9 bases. V shed 4 bases and J 0 bases; nucleotides not matched to a gene: 13. CDR1 and CDR2 (germline): LNHDA, SQIVND (reference sequence). The CDR3 covers 19 residues. The CDR3 DNA is TGTGCCAGTAGTACCCTGGGACAGGGACTCACCAATAGCAATCAGCCCCAGCATTTT. Protein: CASSTLGQGLTNSNQPQHF.